This T cell receptor beta chain was captured by sequencing in a study of a mutant IDH1 vaccine in newly diagnosed glioma. As for the study in general: The start of vaccination came 4-6 weeks after radiotherapy alone, or with temozolomide cycles. Previous care, which was radiotherapy, temozolomide, or both, most often involved both.

The CDR3 contains 12 residues. In germline, CDR1 is KGHSH, CDR2 LQKENI. With 2 bases removed from V and 6 bases from J, the gap between germline ends came to 8 bases. On this clone itself: Its matching antigen is unknown.

Generated by immunoSEQ multiplex PCR, the TCRdb table keeps only in-frame clones and is missing some. The table includes around 31,000 clones, 78% detected once. Indicated time point: week 11, during vaccination. Topical imiquimod accompanied each vaccine dose, which consisted of 300 ug of mutant IDH1 20-mer peptide. This chain joins TRBV18 and TRBJ2-7; D is unresolved. The material was PBMCs, obtained from a glioma patient whose treatment included an IDH1 peptide vaccine. The receptor's source is a man younger than 40 with glioma. The CDR3 nucleotides are TGTGCCAGCTCACCAGCGGATGGCGAGCAGTACTTC. Encoded protein: CASSPADGEQYF.